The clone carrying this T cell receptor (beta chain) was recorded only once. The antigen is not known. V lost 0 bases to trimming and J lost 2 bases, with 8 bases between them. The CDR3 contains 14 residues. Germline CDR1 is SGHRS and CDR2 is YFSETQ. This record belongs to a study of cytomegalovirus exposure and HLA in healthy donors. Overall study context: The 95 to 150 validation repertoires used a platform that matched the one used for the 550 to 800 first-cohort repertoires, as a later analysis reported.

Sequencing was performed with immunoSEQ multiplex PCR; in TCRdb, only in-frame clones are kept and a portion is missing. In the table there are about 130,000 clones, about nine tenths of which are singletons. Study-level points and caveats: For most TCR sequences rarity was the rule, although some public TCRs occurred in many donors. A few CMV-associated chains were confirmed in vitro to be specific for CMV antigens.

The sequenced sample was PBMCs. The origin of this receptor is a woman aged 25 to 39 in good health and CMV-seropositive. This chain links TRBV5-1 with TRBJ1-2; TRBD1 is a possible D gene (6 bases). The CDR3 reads CASSLARGNYGYTF. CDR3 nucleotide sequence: TGCGCCAGCAGCTTGGCCAGGGGAAACTATGGCTACACCTTC.